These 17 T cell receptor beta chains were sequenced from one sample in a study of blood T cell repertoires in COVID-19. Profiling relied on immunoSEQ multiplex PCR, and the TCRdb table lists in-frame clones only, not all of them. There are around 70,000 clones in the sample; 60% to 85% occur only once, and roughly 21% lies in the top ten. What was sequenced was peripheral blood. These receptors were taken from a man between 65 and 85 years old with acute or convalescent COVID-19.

CDR3 sequence (DNA): TGTGCCAGCAGTTACTCCCTAGGGGGCTCTGGAAACACCATATATTTT. This sequence encodes CASSYSLGGSGNTIYF. V gene TRBV6-5 combines with J gene TRBJ1-3, with a possible D match to TRBD1 (6 bases). Per germline, CDR1 MNHEY and CDR2 SVGAGI. The CDR3 runs 16 residues. The V end was cut by 0 bases, the J end by 0 bases, with 9 bases between.

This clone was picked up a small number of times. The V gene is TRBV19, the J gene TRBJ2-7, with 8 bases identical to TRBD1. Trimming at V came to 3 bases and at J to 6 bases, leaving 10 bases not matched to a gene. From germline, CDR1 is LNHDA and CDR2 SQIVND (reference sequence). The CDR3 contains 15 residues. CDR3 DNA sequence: TGTGCCAGTAGTATCGACCCCTCAGGGGGCTCCGAGCAGTACTTC. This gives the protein CASSIDPSGGSEQYF.

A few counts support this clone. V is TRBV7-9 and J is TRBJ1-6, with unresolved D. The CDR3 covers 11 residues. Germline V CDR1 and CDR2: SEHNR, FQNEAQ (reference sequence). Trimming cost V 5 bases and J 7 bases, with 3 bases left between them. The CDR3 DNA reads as TGTGCCAGCAGCCTCAATTCACCCCTCCACTTT. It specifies CASSLNSPLHF.

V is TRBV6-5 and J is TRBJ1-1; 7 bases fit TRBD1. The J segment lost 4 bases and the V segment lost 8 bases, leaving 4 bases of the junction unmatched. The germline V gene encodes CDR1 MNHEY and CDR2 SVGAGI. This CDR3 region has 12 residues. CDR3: CASQGVGTEAFF. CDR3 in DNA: TGTGCCAGCCAGGGGGTGGGCACTGAAGCTTTCTTT.

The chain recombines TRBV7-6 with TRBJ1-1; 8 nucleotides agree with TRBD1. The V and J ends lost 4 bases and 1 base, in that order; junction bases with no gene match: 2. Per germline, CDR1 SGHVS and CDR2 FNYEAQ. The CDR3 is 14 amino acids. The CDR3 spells CASSSDRGNTEAFF. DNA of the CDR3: TGTGCCAGCAGCTCAGACAGGGGGAACACTGAAGCTTTCTTT.

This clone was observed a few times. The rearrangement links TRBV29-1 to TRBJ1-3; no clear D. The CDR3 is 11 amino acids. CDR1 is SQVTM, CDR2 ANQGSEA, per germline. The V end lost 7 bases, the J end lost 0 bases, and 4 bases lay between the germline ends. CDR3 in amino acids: CSALSGNTIYF. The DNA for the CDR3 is TGCAGCGCGCTCTCTGGAAACACCATATATTTT.

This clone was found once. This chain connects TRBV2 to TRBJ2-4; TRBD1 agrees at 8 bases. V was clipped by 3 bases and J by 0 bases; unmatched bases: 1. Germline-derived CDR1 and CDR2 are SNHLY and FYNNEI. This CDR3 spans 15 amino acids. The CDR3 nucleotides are TGTGCCAGCAGTGAGACAGGGGTAGCCAAAAACATTCAGTACTTC. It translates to CASSETGVAKNIQYF.

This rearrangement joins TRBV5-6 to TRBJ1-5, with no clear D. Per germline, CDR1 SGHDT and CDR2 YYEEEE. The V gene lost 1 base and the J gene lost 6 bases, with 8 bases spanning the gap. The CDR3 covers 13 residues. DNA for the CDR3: TGTGCCAGCAGCTTGAGGGAGGGTCAGCCCCAGCATTTT. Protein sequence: CASSLREGQPQHF. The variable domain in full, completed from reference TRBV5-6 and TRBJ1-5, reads DAGVTQSPTHLIKTRGQQVTLRCSPKSGHDTVSWYQQALGQGPQFIFQYYEEEERQRGNFPDRFSGHQFPNYSSELNVNALLLGDSALYLCASSLREGQPQHFGDGTRLSIL.

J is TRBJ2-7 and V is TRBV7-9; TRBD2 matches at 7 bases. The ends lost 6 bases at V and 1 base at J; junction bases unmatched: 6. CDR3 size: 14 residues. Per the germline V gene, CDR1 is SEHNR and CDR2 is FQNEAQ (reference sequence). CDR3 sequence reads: CASSQSSGSYEQYF. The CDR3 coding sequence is TGTGCCAGCAGTCAATCTAGCGGTTCCTACGAGCAGTACTTC. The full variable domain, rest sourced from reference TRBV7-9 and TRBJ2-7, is DTGVSQNPRHKITKRGQNVTFRCDPISEHNRLYWYRQTLGQGPEFLTYFQNEAQLEKSRLLSDRFSAERPKGSFSTLEIQRTEQGDSAMYLCASSQSSGSYEQYFGPGTRLTVT.

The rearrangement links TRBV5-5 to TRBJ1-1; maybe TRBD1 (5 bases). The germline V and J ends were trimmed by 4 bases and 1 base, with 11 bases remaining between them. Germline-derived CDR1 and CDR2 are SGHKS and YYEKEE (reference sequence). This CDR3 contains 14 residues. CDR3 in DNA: TGTGCCAGCAGCGGAACAGGCGGGAACACTGAAGCTTTCTTT. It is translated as CASSGTGGNTEAFF.

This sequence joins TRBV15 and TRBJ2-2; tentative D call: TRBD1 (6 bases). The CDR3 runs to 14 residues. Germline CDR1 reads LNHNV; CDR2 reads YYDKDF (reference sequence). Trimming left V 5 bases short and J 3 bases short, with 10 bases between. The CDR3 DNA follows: TGTGCCACCAGCCCAGGGGAGTACACCGGGGAGCTGTTTTTT. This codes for CATSPGEYTGELFF. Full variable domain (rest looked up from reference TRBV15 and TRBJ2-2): DAMVIQNPRYQVTQFGKPVTLSCSQTLNHNVMYWYQQKSSQAPKLLFHYYDKDFNNEADTPDNFQSRRPNTSFCFLDIRSPGLGDTAMYLCATSPGEYTGELFFGEGSRLTVL.

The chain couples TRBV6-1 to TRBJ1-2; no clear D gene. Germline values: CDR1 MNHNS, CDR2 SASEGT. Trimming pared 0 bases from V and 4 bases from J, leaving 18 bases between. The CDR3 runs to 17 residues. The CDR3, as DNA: TGTGCCAGCAGTGAAGCCTCCACCCTCTGGGGAGCCTATGGCTACACCTTC. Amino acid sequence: CASSEASTLWGAYGYTF.

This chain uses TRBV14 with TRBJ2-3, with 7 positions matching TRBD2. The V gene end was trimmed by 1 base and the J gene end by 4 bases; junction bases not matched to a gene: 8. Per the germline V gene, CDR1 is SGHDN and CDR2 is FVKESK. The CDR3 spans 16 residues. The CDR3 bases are TGTGCCAGCAGCCAAGTGGGGGGGAGCGGTGCAGATACGCAGTATTTT. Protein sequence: CASSQVGGSGADTQYF.

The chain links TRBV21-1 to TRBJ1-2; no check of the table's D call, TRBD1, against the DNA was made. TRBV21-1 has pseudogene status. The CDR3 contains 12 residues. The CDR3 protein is CASSAPRGGYTF. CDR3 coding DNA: TGTGCCAGCAGCGCCCCTAGGGGTGGCTACACCTTC.

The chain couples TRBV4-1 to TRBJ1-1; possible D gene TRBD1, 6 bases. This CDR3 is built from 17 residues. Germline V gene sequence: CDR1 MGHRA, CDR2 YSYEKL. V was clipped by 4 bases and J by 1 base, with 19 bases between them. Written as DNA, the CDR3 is TGCGCCAGCAGCCCGCGAGGGACATTGGGGTCGAACACTGAAGCTTTCTTT. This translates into CASSPRGTLGSNTEAFF.

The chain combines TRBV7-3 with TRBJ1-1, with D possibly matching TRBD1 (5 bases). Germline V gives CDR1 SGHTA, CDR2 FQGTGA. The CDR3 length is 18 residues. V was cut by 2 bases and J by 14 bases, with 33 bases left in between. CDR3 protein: CASSLFPQDIRPVARLFF. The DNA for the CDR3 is TGTGCCAGCAGCTTATTCCCCCAGGACATCCGACCGGTGGCGAGGTTGTTCTTT.

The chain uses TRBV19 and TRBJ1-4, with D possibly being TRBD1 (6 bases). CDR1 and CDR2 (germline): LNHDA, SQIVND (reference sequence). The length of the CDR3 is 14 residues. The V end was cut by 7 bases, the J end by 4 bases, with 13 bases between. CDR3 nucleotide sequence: TGTGCCAGTACTCGCGGGGGGCTTAATGAAAAACTGTTTTTT. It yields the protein CASTRGGLNEKLFF.